Following are 25 T cell receptor beta chains from one sample sequenced in a study of T-cell reconstitution after alpha-beta-depleted transplantation in children. Construction of the TCRbeta library involved unique molecular identifiers. Using its own MiXCR run on the PCR reads, TCRdb lists one record per CDR3 protein. The sample includes 450,000 to 600,000 distinct CDR3 sequences, about 31% of them seen just once. Source: PBMCs from the stem cell graft donor, taken from the stem cell graft. The receptors were sampled from a human donor who donated a stem cell graft to a child with aplastic anemia.

The table lists this clonotype with many counts. The CDR3, as DNA: TGTGCCAGCAGCTTACCAGGGGAGCCCCAGCATTTT. Protein product: CASSLPGEPQHF. The chain couples TRBV12-3 or TRBV12-4 to TRBJ1-5; D possibly corresponds to TRBD1 (6 bases). CDR3 size: 12 residues. With 6 bases removed from V and 8 bases from J, the gap between germline ends came to 11 bases.

This sequence joins TRBV20-1 and TRBJ2-2, with 8 bases matching TRBD1. With V trimmed by 3 bases and J by 4 bases, 7 bases remained unmatched. The CDR3 extends over 15 amino acids. Germline V lookup: CDR1 DFQATT, CDR2 SNEGSKA (reference sequence). For the CDR3, the DNA is TGCAGTGCTAGGGGCAGGGGGCCCTCCACCGGGGAGCTGTTTTTT. It encodes CSARGRGPSTGELFF.

As concerns this clonotype: This sequence may be a read error, since a much larger clone differs from it by one base. Because the CDR3 is missing its conserved closing phenylalanine or tryptophan, this is likely a read error. The rearrangement joins TRBV7-2 to TRBJ2-2, with D unclear. Germline V gives CDR1 SGHTA, CDR2 FQGNSA. Deletions cut 4 bases from V and 5 bases from J, with 2 bases between. This CDR3 is 11 amino acids long. The CDR3: CASSWTGELFS. Here the CDR3 DNA reads TGTGCCAGCAGCTGGACCGGGGAGCTGTTTTCT.

A few counts support this clonotype. The gene calls are TRBV15 and TRBJ2-1, with 7 bases identical to TRBD2. The length of the CDR3 is 15 residues. With V trimmed by 7 bases and J by 6 bases, 12 bases remained unmatched. The germline V gene has CDR1 LNHNV and CDR2 YYDKDF (reference sequence). The CDR3 is CATMPGGSGGNEQFF. In DNA form, the CDR3 reads TGTGCCACCATGCCAGGCGGGAGTGGGGGCAATGAGCAGTTCTTC.

This chain uses TRBV9 with TRBJ2-1; 11 positions match TRBD2. V trimming: 2 bases; J trimming: 3 bases; junction bases outside the gene matches: 4. This CDR3 has 16 amino acids. Germline-derived CDR1 and CDR2 are SGDLS and YYNGEE. Here the CDR3 DNA reads TGTGCCAGCAGCGTCCTAGCGGGAGGCTTCTACAATGAGCAGTTCTTC. Its protein product is CASSVLAGGFYNEQFF.

The chain uses TRBV6-2 or TRBV6-3 and TRBJ1-2; D unresolved. The germline V and J ends were trimmed by 5 bases and 6 bases, with 19 bases remaining between them. This CDR3 spans 15 amino acids. Germline lookup yields CDR1 MNHEY and CDR2 SVGEGT. The CDR3 sequence is CASSLTTGIPHGYTF. Written as DNA, the CDR3 is TGTGCCAGCAGTCTTACAACCGGGATCCCTCATGGCTACACCTTC.

The rearrangement links TRBV6-5 to TRBJ2-1; 7 nucleotides align to TRBD2. V gave up 6 bases and J gave up 5 bases; unmatched junction bases: 16. In germline, CDR1 is MNHEY, CDR2 SVGAGI. The CDR3 loop spans 17 amino acids. The CDR3 here is CASRPQLLGLGHNEQFF. CDR3 nucleotide sequence: TGTGCCAGCAGGCCTCAACTCCTCGGACTAGGGCACAATGAGCAGTTCTTC.

The chain carries TRBV19 and TRBJ2-2; D might be TRBD2 (6 bases). V was clipped by 7 bases and J by 7 bases, with 13 bases between them. The CDR3 runs to 13 residues. Per the germline V gene, CDR1 is LNHDA and CDR2 is SQIVND (reference sequence). The CDR3 loop reads CASIYGSGGELFF. CDR3 sequence (DNA): TGTGCCAGTATTTACGGGAGTGGCGGGGAGCTGTTTTTT.

This chain links TRBV18 with TRBJ2-5; 7 bases are a match to TRBD1. The CDR3 has 15 residues. CDR1 and CDR2 from the germline V gene are KGHSH and LQKENI. J gave up 5 bases and V 1 base, and 7 bases lay outside the gene matches. The DNA for the CDR3 is TGTGCCAGCTCACCACAACAGGGGTACTACGAGACCCAGTACTTC. As protein: CASSPQQGYYETQYF.

V is TRBV14 and J is TRBJ1-1; D is ambiguous. The CDR3 sequence is 16 residues long. Trimming pared 3 bases from V and 2 bases from J, leaving 16 bases between. Germline V gene data show CDR1 as SGHDN and CDR2 as FVKESK. Here the CDR3 reads CASSQKITGYNTEAFF. The DNA of the CDR3 is TGTGCCAGCAGCCAGAAAATTACGGGGTACAACACTGAAGCTTTCTTT. Full variable domain (rest looked up from reference TRBV14 and TRBJ1-1): EAGVTQFPSHSVIEKGQTVTLRCDPISGHDNLYWYRRVMGKEIKFLLHFVKESKQDESGMPNNRFLAERTGGTYSTLKVQPAELEDSGVYFCASSQKITGYNTEAFFGQGTRLTVV.

The rearrangement links TRBV7-8 to TRBJ2-1; weak D call: TRBD2 (6 bases). CDR1 and CDR2 from the germline V gene are SGHVS and FQNEAQ. V dropped 6 bases and J dropped 0 bases, with 15 bases sitting between them. The CDR3 loop spans 16 amino acids. CDR3 sequence: CASRARPGDSYNEQFF. In DNA, the CDR3 is TGTGCCAGCAGGGCCCGCCCGGGAGACTCCTACAATGAGCAGTTCTTC.

This clonotype was counted only a few times. This chain uses TRBV5-1 with TRBJ2-3, with 10 bases lining up with TRBD1. The CDR3 sequence is 16 residues long. The ends lost 3 bases at V and 1 base at J; junction bases unmatched: 5. Per germline, CDR1 SGHRS and CDR2 YFSETQ. The CDR3 loop is CASSSRQGARTDTQYF. In DNA form, the CDR3 reads TGCGCCAGCAGCTCGCGACAGGGGGCTCGCACAGATACGCAGTATTTT.

The V call is TRBV18, the J call TRBJ1-2, with D uncertain. The germline CDR1 and CDR2 sequences are KGHSH and LQKENI. Deletions cut 3 bases from V and 0 bases from J, with 20 bases between. CDR3 length equals 18 residues. Here the CDR3 DNA reads TGTGCCAGCTCACCCGTAGCGGGCAGCGATCCTTCTAACTATGGCTACACCTTC. Translation gives CASSPVAGSDPSNYGYTF.

The chain links TRBV7-2 to TRBJ1-1; D possibly corresponds to TRBD1 (6 bases). CDR1 is SGHTA, CDR2 FQGNSA, per germline. V was shortened by 5 bases and J by 6 bases, with 25 bases between the two germline ends. The CDR3 is 17 amino acids. Written as DNA, the CDR3 is TGTGCCAGCAGCCGGAGACTTTGGACAGATGGTGACCCTGAAGCTTTCTTT. This gives the protein CASSRRLWTDGDPEAFF.

The V gene is TRBV7-9, the J gene TRBJ2-7; a weak D match, TRBD2 (8 bases). The CDR3 extends over 15 amino acids. Germline CDR1 is SEHNR and CDR2 is FQNEAQ (reference sequence). V was cut by 6 bases and J by 3 bases, with 18 bases left in between. In DNA, the CDR3 is TGTGCCAGCAGACCAGGGGGACTAGAGAGCTACGAGCAGTACTTC. This translates into CASRPGGLESYEQYF.

In this sample, this clonotype turned up a few times. The V and J genes are TRBV6-5 and TRBJ2-1, with 11 bases fitting TRBD2. The length of the CDR3 is 14 residues. With 6 bases clipped from V and 9 bases from J, the junction kept 7 bases outside the gene matches. Germline loops: CDR1 MNHEY, CDR2 SVGAGI. The CDR3 spells CASSRLAGNFEQFF. The CDR3 region has the DNA TGTGCCAGCAGCCGACTAGCGGGAAATTTTGAGCAGTTCTTC.

The CDR3 sequence: CSVVDSGDPTDTQYF. In DNA, the CDR3 is TGCAGCGTCGTTGACTCAGGGGACCCCACAGATACGCAGTATTTT. The gene calls are TRBV29-1 and TRBJ2-3; possibly TRBD1 for D (6 bases). This CDR3 is built from 15 residues. The germline V and J ends were trimmed by 6 bases and 2 bases, with 18 bases remaining between them. The V gene's germline CDR1 is SQVTM and CDR2 ANQGSEA.

The chain uses TRBV11-3 and TRBJ2-7; D is unclear. This CDR3 has 13 residues. The germline V gene has CDR1 SGHNT and CDR2 YENEEA. The V and J ends lost 5 bases and 1 base respectively, with 9 bases between them. The CDR3 loop is CASSLEASYEQYV. The CDR3 DNA is TGTGCCAGCAGCCTGGAAGCTTCCTACGAGCAGTACGTC.

This clonotype was seen only a few times. The chain uses TRBV5-6 and TRBJ1-2, with TRBD1 as a possible D gene (5 bases). V lost 2 bases and J 8 bases, leaving 10 bases between the germline ends. Looked up from germline, CDR1 is SGHDT and CDR2 is YYEEEE. The CDR3 length is 12 residues. The CDR3 spells CASSFRQIGYTF. The CDR3 DNA reads as TGTGCCAGCAGCTTTCGACAGATAGGCTACACCTTC.

This clonotype came up a few times. This sequence joins TRBV20-1 and TRBJ1-2; D is uncertain. CDR1 is DFQATT and CDR2 is SNEGSKA in the germline V gene (reference sequence). The CDR3 is 13 amino acids. Trimming shortened V by 3 bases and J by 0 bases, and 8 bases separated the two germline ends. DNA of the CDR3: TGCAGTGCTAGTTCTGGGGCTAACTATGGCTACACCTTC. Its translation is CSASSGANYGYTF.

This rearrangement joins TRBV19 to TRBJ2-7; possible D gene TRBD2, 7 bases. The CDR3 length is 16 residues. Germline V CDR1 and CDR2: LNHDA, SQIVND (reference sequence). V lost 4 bases, J lost 1 base, and 17 bases lay in between. CDR3 residues: CASSTSRGAPSYEQYV. The CDR3, as DNA: TGTGCCAGTAGTACCTCCCGGGGGGCCCCTTCCTACGAGCAGTACGTC.

The chain is built from TRBV12-3 or TRBV12-4 and TRBJ2-1, with 8 nucleotides matching TRBD2. V dropped 5 bases and J dropped 6; count of bases not matched to a gene: 6. The CDR3 has 14 amino acids. The CDR3 loop is CASSSGSYRNEQFF. The CDR3, as DNA: TGTGCCAGCAGTAGCGGGAGTTACCGCAATGAGCAGTTCTTC.

The chain recombines TRBV9 with TRBJ2-5, with 14 bases identical to TRBD2. Germline V gene sequence: CDR1 SGDLS, CDR2 YYNGEE. The V and J ends lost 4 bases and 5 bases, in that order; junction bases with no gene match: 7. The CDR3 length is 16 residues. CDR3 sequence reads: CASSTGTSGSGETQYF. Written as DNA, the CDR3 is TGTGCCAGCAGCACAGGGACTAGCGGGAGCGGGGAGACCCAGTACTTC.

This clonotype was seen a few times. The chain recombines TRBV28 with TRBJ2-7; 7 nucleotides match TRBD2. V dropped 6 bases and J dropped 5; count of bases not matched to a gene: 4. Germline CDR1 is MDHEN and CDR2 is SYDVKM. This CDR3 is built from 12 residues. The CDR3 sequence is CASREGGDEQYF. The CDR3 nucleotides read TGTGCCAGCAGAGAGGGAGGGGACGAGCAGTACTTC.

This clonotype was detected only a few times. The chain recombines TRBV5-5 with TRBJ2-7; unclear D gene. Trimming removed 3 bases at V and 0 bases at J, with 13 bases between. The germline gives CDR1 SGHKS, CDR2 YYEKEE (reference sequence). The CDR3 runs 15 residues. The CDR3 sequence: CASSWASSSSYEQYF. CDR3 DNA sequence: TGTGCCAGCAGCTGGGCGTCTTCGAGCTCCTACGAGCAGTACTTC.